This entry describes one TCR beta chain. The data stem from a study of shared clonotypes between healthy human individuals. Method: immunoSEQ multiplex PCR; TCRdb's copy keeps in-frame clones and lacks some. The sample includes 450,000 to 500,000 clones, over 75% of them seen just once. Germline V gene sequence: CDR1 MDHEN, CDR2 SYDVKM. V dropped 6 bases and J dropped 0 bases, with 9 bases sitting between them. The CDR3 is 14 amino acids. Sequencing was carried out using PBMCs. V and J are TRBV28 and TRBJ1-5; D call uncertain. The source is a woman between 40 and 55 years old in good health. Some clones in this sample may be carry-over from other donors' samples. This CDR3 reads CASRPGLSNQPQHF. As DNA, the CDR3 is TGTGCCAGCAGGCCCGGACTTAGCAATCAGCCCCAGCATTTT.